This T cell receptor (beta chain) was observed in a study of CD8 T cells in ankylosing spondylitis. Germline loops: CDR1 SGHAT, CDR2 FQNNGV. The CDR3 consists of 15 residues. V dropped 5 bases and J dropped 3; count of bases not matched to a gene: 1. TCRdb ran MiXCR on the 5' RACE reads and lists one entry per CDR3 protein. The sample records just over 150,000 distinct CDR3 sequences, approximately 20% being singletons. The rearrangement links TRBV11-2 to TRBJ2-7, with 16 bases that match TRBD2. The sequenced material came from blood, either unsorted or a sorted T cell fraction (not recorded which). This receptor was identified in a male donor with ankylosing spondylitis or in good health (not recorded which). The CDR3 reads CASSGTSGRVYEQYF. The CDR3 DNA follows: TGTGCCAGCAGCGGGACTAGCGGGAGGGTCTACGAGCAGTACTTC. Supplemented by reference TRBV11-2 and TRBJ2-7, the full variable domain reads EAGVAQSPRYKIIEKRQSVAFWCNPISGHATLYWYQQILGQGPKLLIQFQNNGVVDDSQLPKDRFSAERLKGVDSTLKIQPAKLEDSAVYLCASSGTSGRVYEQYFGPGTRLTVT.